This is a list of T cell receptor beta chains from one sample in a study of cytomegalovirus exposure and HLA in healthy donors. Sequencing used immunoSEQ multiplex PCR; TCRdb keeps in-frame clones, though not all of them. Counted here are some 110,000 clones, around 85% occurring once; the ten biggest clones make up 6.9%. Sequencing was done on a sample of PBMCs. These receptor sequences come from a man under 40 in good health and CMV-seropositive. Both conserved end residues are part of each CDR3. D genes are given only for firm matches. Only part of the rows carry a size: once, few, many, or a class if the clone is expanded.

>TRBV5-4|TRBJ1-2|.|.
CASSLEGVYGYTF
TGTGCCAGCAGCTTGGAGGGGGTCTATGGCTACACCTTC
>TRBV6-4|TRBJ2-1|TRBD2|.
CASSDAGGGDEQFF
TGTGCCAGCAGTGACGCGGGGGGAGGAGATGAGCAGTTCTTC
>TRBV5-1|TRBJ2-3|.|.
CASSPDRDTDTQYF
TGCGCCAGCAGCCCAGACAGAGACACAGATACGCAGTATTTT
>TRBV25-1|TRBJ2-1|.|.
CASSDQGPGYNEQFF
TGTGCCAGCAGTGACCAGGGCCCAGGATACAATGAGCAGTTCTTC
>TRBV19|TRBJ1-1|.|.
CASSIGAETPNFF
TGTGCCAGTAGTATAGGGGCCGAGACACCAAATTTCTTT
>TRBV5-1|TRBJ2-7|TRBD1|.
CASSLWTGTGAGYEQYF
TGCGCCAGCAGCTTGTGGACCGGGACAGGGGCGGGCTACGAGCAGTACTTC
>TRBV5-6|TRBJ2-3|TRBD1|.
CASSAEGQGSADTQYF
TGTGCCAGCAGCGCTGAGGGACAGGGTAGCGCAGATACGCAGTATTTT
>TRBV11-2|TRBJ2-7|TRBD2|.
CASSLVWRGSSYEQYF
TGTGCCAGCAGCTTAGTCTGGCGGGGGAGCTCCTACGAGCAGTACTTC
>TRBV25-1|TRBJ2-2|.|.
CASSVTASNTGELFF
TGTGCCAGCAGTGTGACAGCCTCAAACACCGGGGAGCTGTTTTTT
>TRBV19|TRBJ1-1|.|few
CASSISPRGNTEAFF
TGTGCCAGTAGTATAAGTCCCCGGGGTAACACTGAAGCTTTCTTT
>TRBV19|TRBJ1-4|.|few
CASTSNEKLFF
TGTGCCAGTACCTCGAATGAAAAACTGTTTTTT